Presented here are 12 T cell receptor beta chains from one specimen sequenced in a study of blood T cell repertoires in COVID-19. TCRdb keeps only in-frame clones here, not all; method: immunoSEQ multiplex PCR. This table has 100,000 to 120,000 clones, about four fifths appearing once. Sample: peripheral blood. The origin of the receptors is an older man with acute or convalescent COVID-19.

V gene TRBV5-8 combines with J gene TRBJ2-1; 10 bases are shared with TRBD1. The CDR3 is 15 residues long. The germline V gene encodes CDR1 SGHTS and CDR2 YDEGEE. V was clipped by 4 bases and J by 7 bases; unmatched bases: 8. CDR3 region: CASSNRDRGLNEQFF. As DNA, the CDR3 is TGTGCCAGCAGCAACCGGGACAGGGGTTTGAATGAGCAGTTCTTC.

This chain joins TRBV4-3 and TRBJ2-7; TRBD2 aligns across 7 bases. Germline CDR1 and CDR2: LGHNA and YSLEER. This CDR3 is 16 amino acids long. V was clipped by 0 bases and J by 5 bases; unmatched bases: 10. In DNA, the CDR3 is TGCGCCAGCAGCCAAGAATCTCCTAGCGGATACGACGAGCAGTACTTC. Translated: CASSQESPSGYDEQYF.

The CDR3 region is CASTPWGQGLNQPQHF. DNA of the CDR3: TGTGCCAGCACTCCTTGGGGTCAGGGGCTTAATCAGCCCCAGCATTTT. The chain is built from TRBV28 and TRBJ1-5, with a weak D call TRBD1 (6 bases). V lost 7 bases and J lost 4, with 20 bases in between. The CDR3 loop spans 16 amino acids. Germline V gives CDR1 MDHEN, CDR2 SYDVKM.

V gene TRBV19 combines with J gene TRBJ2-3; D unresolved. This CDR3 has 14 amino acids. Deletions cut 5 bases from V and 6 bases from J, with 15 bases between. CDR1 is LNHDA, CDR2 SQIVND, per germline (reference sequence). CDR3 loop: CASSPRPGVDTQYF. DNA for the CDR3: TGTGCCAGTAGTCCCCGCCCCGGAGTGGATACGCAGTATTTT.

This clone was observed a handful of times. The gene calls are TRBV5-6 and TRBJ2-5, with TRBD1 matching over 11 bases. V was clipped by 3 bases and J by 5 bases; unmatched bases: 6. The CDR3 runs 15 residues. The V gene's germline CDR1 is SGHDT and CDR2 YYEEEE. The CDR3 coding sequence is TGTGCCAGCAGCTCTGCCGGGACAGGGGGGGAGACCCAGTACTTC. Protein product: CASSSAGTGGETQYF.

V and J are TRBV7-3 and TRBJ2-3; 11 bases line up with TRBD2. The CDR3 has 14 amino acids. Trimming at V came to 8 bases and at J to 4 bases, leaving 5 bases not matched to a gene. Germline assignment: CDR1 SGHTA and CDR2 FQGTGA. In DNA, the CDR3 is TGTGCCAGCCAACTAGCGGGAGACGCAGATACGCAGTATTTT. This translates into CASQLAGDADTQYF.

CDR3 nucleotides: TGTGCCAGCAGTACCGGACAGCTTTCACCCCTCCACTTT. Protein sequence: CASSTGQLSPLHF. The genes are TRBV6-5 and TRBJ1-6; tentative D call: TRBD1 (6 bases). Germline V CDR1 and CDR2: MNHEY, SVGAGI. The CDR3 is 13 amino acids. The V end lost 5 bases, the J end lost 9 bases, and 11 bases lay between the germline ends.

The CDR3 spells CASSLAGGQIEQYF. In nucleotides, the CDR3 is TGCGCCAGCAGCTTAGCGGGAGGTCAGATCGAGCAGTACTTC. The rearrangement uses TRBV5-1 and TRBJ2-7, with TRBD2 matching 9 bases. J was trimmed by 6 bases and V by 2 bases; bases with no gene match: 6. The CDR3 sequence is 14 residues long. Per the germline V gene, CDR1 is SGHRS and CDR2 is YFSETQ.

This chain links TRBV5-1 with TRBJ2-1; a possible D gene is TRBD2 (5 bases). The CDR3 covers 15 residues. Between the trimmed V and J ends, which lost 5 bases and 5 bases, there was a span of 17 bases. Germline assignment: CDR1 SGHRS and CDR2 YFSETQ. Written as DNA, the CDR3 is TGCGCCAGCAGTTATCTCGGGGAGTCGAACAATGAGCAGTTCTTC. Its translation is CASSYLGESNNEQFF.

This clone is a singleton in its sample. This sequence joins TRBV28 and TRBJ1-2; D ambiguous. V dropped 3 bases and J dropped 4 bases, with 12 bases sitting between them. Germline-derived CDR1 and CDR2 are MDHEN and SYDVKM. This CDR3 region has 14 residues. CDR3 amino acids: CASSLGVSSYGYTF. CDR3 bases: TGTGCCAGCAGTTTGGGAGTATCTTCCTATGGCTACACCTTC.

V and J are TRBV28 and TRBJ1-1; D might be TRBD1 (6 bases). V lost 5 bases to trimming and J lost 3 bases, with 10 bases between them. CDR3 length: 13 residues. Per the germline V gene, CDR1 is MDHEN and CDR2 is SYDVKM. The CDR3 coding sequence is TGTGCCAGCAGTGCTCACAGGGACACTGAAGCTTTCTTT. It translates to CASSAHRDTEAFF.

This clone was observed a single time. The V call is TRBV7-2, the J call TRBJ2-1; D unresolved. CDR3 size: 15 residues. The germline V gene has CDR1 SGHTA and CDR2 FQGNSA. Trimming removed 3 bases at V and 0 bases at J, with 9 bases between. The CDR3 loop reads CASSLAAGSYNEQFF. CDR3 bases: TGTGCCAGCAGCTTGGCCGCTGGCTCCTACAATGAGCAGTTCTTC.